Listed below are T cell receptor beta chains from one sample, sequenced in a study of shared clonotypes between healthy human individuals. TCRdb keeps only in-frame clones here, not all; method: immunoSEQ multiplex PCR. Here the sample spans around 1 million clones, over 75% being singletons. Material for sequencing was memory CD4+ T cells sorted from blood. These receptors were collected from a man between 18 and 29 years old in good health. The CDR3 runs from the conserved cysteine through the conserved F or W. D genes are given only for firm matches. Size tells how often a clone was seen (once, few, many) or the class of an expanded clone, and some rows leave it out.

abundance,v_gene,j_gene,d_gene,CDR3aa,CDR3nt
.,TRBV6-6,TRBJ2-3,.,CASSPGRRSDTQYF,TGTGCCAGCAGTCCGGGACGGAGATCGGATACGCAGTATTTT
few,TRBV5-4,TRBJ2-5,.,CASSLEGLRAQYF,TGTGCCAGCAGCTTGGAGGGGCTCAGGGCCCAGTACTTC
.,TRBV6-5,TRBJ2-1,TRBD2,CASSYSRLADGEQFF,TGTGCCAGCAGTTACTCGAGACTAGCCGATGGAGAGCAGTTCTTC
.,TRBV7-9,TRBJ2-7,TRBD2,CASTRLNSGGSSYEQYF,TGTGCCAGCACCCGATTAAATAGCGGGGGGTCTTCCTACGAGCAGTACTTC
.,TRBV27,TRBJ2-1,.,CASSLSGTSSYNEQFF,TGTGCCAGCAGCCTCAGCGGGACAAGCTCCTACAATGAGCAGTTCTTC
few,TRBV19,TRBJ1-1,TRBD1,CASRNRDRREAFF,TGTGCCAGTAGGAACCGGGACAGGCGTGAAGCTTTCTTT
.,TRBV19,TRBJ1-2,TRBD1,CASSSAGGGYGYTF,TGTGCCAGTAGTTCGGCAGGGGGCGGCTATGGCTACACCTTC
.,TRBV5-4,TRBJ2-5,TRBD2,CASRSGLAVQETQYF,TGTGCCAGCAGATCCGGACTAGCGGTCCAAGAGACCCAGTACTTC
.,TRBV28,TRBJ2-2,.,CASSLNSRTGELFF,TGTGCCAGCAGTTTAAATAGTAGGACCGGGGAGCTGTTTTTT
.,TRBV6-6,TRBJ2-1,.,CASRSVETDYNEQFF,TGTGCCAGCAGGTCCGTAGAGACAGACTACAATGAGCAGTTCTTC
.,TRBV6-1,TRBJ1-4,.,CASRAAATNEKLFF,TGTGCCAGCAGGGCGGCAGCAACTAATGAAAAACTGTTTTTT
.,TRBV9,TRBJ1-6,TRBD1,CASSAGGQTNSPLHF,TGTGCCAGCAGCGCCGGGGGACAGACAAATTCACCCCTCCACTTT
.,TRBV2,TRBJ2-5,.,CASRGDRPTQYF,TGTGCCAGCAGAGGGGACCGCCCAACCCAGTACTTC
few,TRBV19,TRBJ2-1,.,CASTSDPSYNEQFF,TGTGCCAGTACTAGCGACCCCTCCTACAATGAGCAGTTCTTC
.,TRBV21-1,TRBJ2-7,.,CASSKACGAYEQYF,TGTGCCAGCAGCAAGGCGTGCGGCGCCTACGAGCAGTACTTC
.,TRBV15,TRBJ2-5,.,CATSRGGQETQYF,TGTGCCACCAGCAGAGGGGGGCAAGAGACCCAGTACTTC
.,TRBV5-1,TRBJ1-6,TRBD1,CASSLTGTGWRGNSPLHF,TGCGCCAGCAGCTTAACCGGGACAGGGTGGCGAGGTAATTCACCCCTCCACTTT
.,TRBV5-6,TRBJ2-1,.,CASSRVHEQFF,TGTGCCAGCAGCAGGGTCCATGAGCAGTTCTTC
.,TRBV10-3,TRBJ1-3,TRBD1,CATRLQGARGNTIYF,TGTGCCACCAGGTTACAGGGGGCGAGGGGAAACACCATATATTTT
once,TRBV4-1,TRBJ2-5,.,CASSQGQQETQYF,TGCGCCAGCAGCCAAGGACAACAAGAGACCCAGTACTTC
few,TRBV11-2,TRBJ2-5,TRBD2,CASSPGTSGDQETQYF,TGTGCCAGCAGCCCCGGGACTAGCGGGGACCAAGAGACCCAGTACTTC
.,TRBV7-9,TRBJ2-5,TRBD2,CASSLRTSGEETQYF,TGTGCCAGCAGCTTAAGGACTAGCGGGGAAGAGACCCAGTACTTC
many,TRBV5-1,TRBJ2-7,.,CASSLVGVVDYEQYF,TGCGCCAGCAGCTTGGTCGGGGTGGTTGACTACGAGCAGTACTTC
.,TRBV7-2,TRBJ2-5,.,CASSLLGIETQYF,TGTGCCAGCAGCTTACTGGGGATAGAGACCCAGTACTTC
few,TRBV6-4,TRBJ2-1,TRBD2,CASSERESNEQFF,TGTGCCAGCAGTGAGCGGGAGAGCAATGAGCAGTTCTTC
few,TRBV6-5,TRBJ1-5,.,CASSYAAPHSNQPQHF,TGTGCCAGCAGTTACGCGGCTCCGCATAGCAATCAGCCCCAGCATTTT
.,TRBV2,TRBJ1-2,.,CASSPGFRAGGYTF,TGTGCCAGCAGCCCCGGATTCCGGGCGGGTGGCTACACCTTC
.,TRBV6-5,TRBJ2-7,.,CASSYSMAQSYEQYF,TGTGCCAGCAGTTACTCGATGGCACAGAGCTACGAGCAGTACTTC
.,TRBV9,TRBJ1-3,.,CASSVGWSSSGNTIYF,TGTGCCAGCAGCGTAGGATGGAGCAGCTCTGGAAACACCATATATTTT
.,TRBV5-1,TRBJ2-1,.,CASRQDYNEQFF,TGCGCCAGCAGACAGGACTACAATGAGCAGTTCTTC
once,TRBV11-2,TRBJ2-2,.,CASSREDRNTGELFF,TGTGCCAGCAGTCGAGAGGACAGAAACACCGGGGAGCTGTTTTTT
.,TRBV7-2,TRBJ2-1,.,CASSSHNEQFF,TGTGCCAGCAGCTCGCATAATGAGCAGTTCTTC
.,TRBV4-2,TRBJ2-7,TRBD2,CASSQASGTSRSEQYF,TGTGCCAGCAGCCAAGCCTCCGGGACTAGCCGTTCGGAGCAGTACTTC
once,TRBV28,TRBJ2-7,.,CASSFVRPGSYEQYF,TGTGCCAGCAGTTTTGTCAGGCCGGGCTCCTACGAGCAGTACTTC
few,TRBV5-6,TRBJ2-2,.,CASSPQATSTGELFF,TGTGCCAGCAGCCCCCAGGCTACGTCAACCGGGGAGCTGTTTTTT
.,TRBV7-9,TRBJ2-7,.,CASSLEVRIYEQYF,TGTGCCAGCAGCTTAGAAGTGCGGATCTACGAGCAGTACTTC
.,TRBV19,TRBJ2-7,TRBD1,CASTPTGAKSSSEQYF,TGTGCCAGTACCCCGACAGGGGCAAAATCCTCCTCCGAGCAGTACTTC
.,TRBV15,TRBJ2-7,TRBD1,CATSRKQGAREQYF,TGTGCCACCAGCAGAAAACAGGGGGCACGCGAGCAGTACTTC
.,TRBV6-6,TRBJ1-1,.,CASNLRATQEAFF,TGTGCCAGCAACTTACGGGCCACGCAGGAAGCTTTCTTT
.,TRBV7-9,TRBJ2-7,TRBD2,CASSLESGSSYEQYF,TGTGCCAGCAGCTTAGAAAGCGGGAGCTCCTACGAGCAGTACTTC
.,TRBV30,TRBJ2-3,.,CAWSVGRPDTQYF,TGTGCCTGGAGTGTAGGTAGACCAGATACGCAGTATTTT
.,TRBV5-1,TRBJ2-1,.,CASSPQGANEQFF,TGCGCCAGCAGCCCGCAAGGGGCCAATGAGCAGTTCTTC
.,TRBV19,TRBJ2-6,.,CASTAPESGANVLTF,TGTGCCAGTACCGCACCCGAGTCTGGGGCCAACGTCCTGACTTTC
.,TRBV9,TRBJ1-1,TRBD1,CASSVSGGSTEAFF,TGTGCCAGCAGCGTCTCAGGGGGGTCGACTGAAGCTTTCTTT
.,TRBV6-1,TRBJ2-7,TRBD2,CASSEGASGRREQYF,TGTGCCAGCAGTGAAGGGGCTAGCGGGAGGAGGGAGCAGTACTTC
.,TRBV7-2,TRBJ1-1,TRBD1,CASSSTGGFINTEAFF,TGTGCCAGCAGCTCGACAGGGGGGTTCATAAACACTGAAGCTTTCTTT
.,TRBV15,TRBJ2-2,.,CATSRVGSGYTGELFF,TGTGCCACCAGCAGAGTAGGTTCAGGGTACACCGGGGAGCTGTTTTTT
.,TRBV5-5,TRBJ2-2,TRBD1,CASSLGQGPNTGELFF,TGTGCCAGCAGCTTGGGACAGGGGCCGAACACCGGGGAGCTGTTTTTT
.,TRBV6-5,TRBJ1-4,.,CASRGVASGEKLFF,TGTGCCAGCAGGGGGGTAGCCTCCGGTGAAAAACTGTTTTTT
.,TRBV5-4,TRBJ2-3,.,CASRRARDSTDTQYF,TGTGCCAGCAGGCGTGCGAGGGATTCCACAGATACGCAGTATTTT
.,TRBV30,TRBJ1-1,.,CACVPRGDTEAFF,TGTGCCTGTGTGCCGAGGGGGGACACTGAAGCTTTCTTT
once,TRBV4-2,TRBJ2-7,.,CASSQDIGLVLAYEQYF,TGTGCCAGCAGCCAAGATATTGGACTGGTCCTCGCCTACGAGCAGTACTTC
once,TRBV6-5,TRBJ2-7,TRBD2,CASSVGLAGVHEQYF,TGTGCCAGCAGTGTAGGACTAGCGGGAGTCCACGAGCAGTACTTC
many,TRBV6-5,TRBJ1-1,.,CASSSHDRLNTEAFF,TGTGCCAGCAGCTCTCACGACAGGTTGAACACTGAAGCTTTCTTT
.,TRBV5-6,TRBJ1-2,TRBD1,CASSLRTGGSSYYGYTF,TGTGCCAGCAGCTTGCGCACAGGGGGTTCTTCTTACTATGGCTACACCTTC
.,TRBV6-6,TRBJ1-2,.,CASSPRDRGLRYGYTF,TGTGCCAGCAGTCCCCGAGATAGAGGGCTCCGATATGGCTACACCTTC
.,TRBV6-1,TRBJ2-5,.,CASSEVSGGGQETQYF,TGTGCCAGCAGTGAGGTGTCAGGTGGAGGACAAGAGACCCAGTACTTC
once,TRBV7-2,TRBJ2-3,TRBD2,CASSTSGASTDTQYF,TGTGCCAGCAGTACTAGCGGTGCTAGCACAGATACGCAGTATTTT
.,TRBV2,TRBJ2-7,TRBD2,CASSLAGEGYEQYF,TGTGCCAGCAGCCTAGCGGGCGAAGGGTACGAGCAGTACTTC
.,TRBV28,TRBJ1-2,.,CASSFGHAGYTF,TGTGCCAGCAGTTTTGGACACGCGGGCTACACCTTC